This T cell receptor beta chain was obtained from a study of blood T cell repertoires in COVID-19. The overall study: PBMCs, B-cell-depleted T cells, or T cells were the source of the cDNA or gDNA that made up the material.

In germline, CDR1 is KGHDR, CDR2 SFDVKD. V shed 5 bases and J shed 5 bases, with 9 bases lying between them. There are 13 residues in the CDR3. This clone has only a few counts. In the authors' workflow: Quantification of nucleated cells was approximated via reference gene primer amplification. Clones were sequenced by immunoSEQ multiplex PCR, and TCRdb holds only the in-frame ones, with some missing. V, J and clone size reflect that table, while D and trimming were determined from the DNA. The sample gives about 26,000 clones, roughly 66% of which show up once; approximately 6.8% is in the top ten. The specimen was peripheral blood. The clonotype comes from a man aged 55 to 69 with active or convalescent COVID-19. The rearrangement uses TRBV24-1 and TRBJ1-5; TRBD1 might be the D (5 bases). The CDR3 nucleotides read TGTGCCACCAGTGGGGGGGTCGATCAGCCCCAGCATTTT. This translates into CATSGGVDQPQHF.